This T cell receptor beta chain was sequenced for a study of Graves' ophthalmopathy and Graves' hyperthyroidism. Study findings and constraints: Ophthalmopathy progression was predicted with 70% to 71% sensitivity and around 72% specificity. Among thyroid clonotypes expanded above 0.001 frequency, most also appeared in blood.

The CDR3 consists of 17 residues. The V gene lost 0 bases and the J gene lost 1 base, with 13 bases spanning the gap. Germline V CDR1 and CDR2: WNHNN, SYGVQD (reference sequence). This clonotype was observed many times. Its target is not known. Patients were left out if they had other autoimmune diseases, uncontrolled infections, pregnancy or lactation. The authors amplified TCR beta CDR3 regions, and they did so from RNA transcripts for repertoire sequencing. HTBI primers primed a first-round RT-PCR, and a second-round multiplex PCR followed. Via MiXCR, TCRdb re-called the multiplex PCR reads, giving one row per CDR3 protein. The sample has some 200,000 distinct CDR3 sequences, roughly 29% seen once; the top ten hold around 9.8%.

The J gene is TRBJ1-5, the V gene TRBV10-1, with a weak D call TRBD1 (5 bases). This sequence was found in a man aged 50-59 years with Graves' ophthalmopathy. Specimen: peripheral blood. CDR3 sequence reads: CASSESGHTSSNQPQHF. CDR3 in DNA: TGCGCCAGCAGTGAGTCCGGACACACTTCCAGCAATCAGCCCCAGCATTTT.